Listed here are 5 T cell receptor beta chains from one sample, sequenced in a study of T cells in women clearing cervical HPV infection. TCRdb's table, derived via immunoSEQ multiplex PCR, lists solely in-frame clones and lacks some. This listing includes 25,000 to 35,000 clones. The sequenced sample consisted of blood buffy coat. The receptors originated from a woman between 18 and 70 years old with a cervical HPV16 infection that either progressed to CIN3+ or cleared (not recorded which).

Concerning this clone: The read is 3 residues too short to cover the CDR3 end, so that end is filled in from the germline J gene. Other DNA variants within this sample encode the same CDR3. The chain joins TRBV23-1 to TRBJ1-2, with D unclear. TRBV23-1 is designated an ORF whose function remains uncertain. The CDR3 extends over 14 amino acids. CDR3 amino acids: CASSQSTRSRGYTF. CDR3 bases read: TGCGCCAGCAGTCAATCGACCAGGAGCAGAGGT.

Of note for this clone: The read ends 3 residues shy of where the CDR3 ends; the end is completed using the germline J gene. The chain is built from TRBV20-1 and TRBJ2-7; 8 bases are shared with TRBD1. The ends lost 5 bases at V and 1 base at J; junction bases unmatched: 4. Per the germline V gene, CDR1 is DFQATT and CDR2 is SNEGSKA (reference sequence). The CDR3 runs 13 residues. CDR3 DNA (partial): TGCAGTGCTGATGGACAGGGTTCCTACGAG. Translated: CSADGQGSYE. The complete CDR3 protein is CSADGQGSYEQYF.

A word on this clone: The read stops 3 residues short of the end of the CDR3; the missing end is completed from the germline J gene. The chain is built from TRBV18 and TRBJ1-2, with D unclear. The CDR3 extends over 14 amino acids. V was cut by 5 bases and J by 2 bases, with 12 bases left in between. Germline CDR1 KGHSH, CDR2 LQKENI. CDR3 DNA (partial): TGTGCCAGCTCATTGAACGGGTTCAACTATGGC. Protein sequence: CASSLNGFNYG. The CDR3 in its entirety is CASSLNGFNYGYTF.

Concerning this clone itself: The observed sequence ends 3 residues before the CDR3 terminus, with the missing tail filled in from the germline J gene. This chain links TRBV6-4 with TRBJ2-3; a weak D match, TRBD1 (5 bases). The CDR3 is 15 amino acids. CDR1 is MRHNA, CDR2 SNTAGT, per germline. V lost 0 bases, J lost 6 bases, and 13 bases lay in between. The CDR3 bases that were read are TGTGCCAGCAGTGACTCCAGGGCGCCTGTGGATACG. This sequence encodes CASSDSRAPVDT. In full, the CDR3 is CASSDSRAPVDTQYF.

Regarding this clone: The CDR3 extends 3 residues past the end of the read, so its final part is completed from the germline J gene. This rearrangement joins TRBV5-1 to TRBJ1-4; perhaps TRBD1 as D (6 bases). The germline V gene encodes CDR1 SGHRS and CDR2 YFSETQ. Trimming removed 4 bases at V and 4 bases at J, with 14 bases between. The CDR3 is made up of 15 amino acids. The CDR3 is CASSGGQLNNEKLFF. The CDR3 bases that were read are TGCGCCAGCAGCGGAGGACAGCTGAATAATGAAAAA.